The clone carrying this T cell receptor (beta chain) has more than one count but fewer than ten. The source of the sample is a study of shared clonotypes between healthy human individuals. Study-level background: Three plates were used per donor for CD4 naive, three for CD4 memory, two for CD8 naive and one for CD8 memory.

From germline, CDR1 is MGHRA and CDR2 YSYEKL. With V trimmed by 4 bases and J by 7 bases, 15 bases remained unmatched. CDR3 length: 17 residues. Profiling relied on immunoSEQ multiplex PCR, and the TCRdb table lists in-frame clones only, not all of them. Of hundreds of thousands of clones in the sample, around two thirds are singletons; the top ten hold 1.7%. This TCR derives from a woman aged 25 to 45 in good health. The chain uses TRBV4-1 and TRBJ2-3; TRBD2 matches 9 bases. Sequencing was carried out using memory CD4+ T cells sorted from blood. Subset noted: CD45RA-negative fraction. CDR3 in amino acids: CASSLSESAGGAHTQYF. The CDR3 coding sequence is TGCGCCAGCAGCCTATCCGAGTCCGCGGGAGGGGCGCATACGCAGTATTTT.